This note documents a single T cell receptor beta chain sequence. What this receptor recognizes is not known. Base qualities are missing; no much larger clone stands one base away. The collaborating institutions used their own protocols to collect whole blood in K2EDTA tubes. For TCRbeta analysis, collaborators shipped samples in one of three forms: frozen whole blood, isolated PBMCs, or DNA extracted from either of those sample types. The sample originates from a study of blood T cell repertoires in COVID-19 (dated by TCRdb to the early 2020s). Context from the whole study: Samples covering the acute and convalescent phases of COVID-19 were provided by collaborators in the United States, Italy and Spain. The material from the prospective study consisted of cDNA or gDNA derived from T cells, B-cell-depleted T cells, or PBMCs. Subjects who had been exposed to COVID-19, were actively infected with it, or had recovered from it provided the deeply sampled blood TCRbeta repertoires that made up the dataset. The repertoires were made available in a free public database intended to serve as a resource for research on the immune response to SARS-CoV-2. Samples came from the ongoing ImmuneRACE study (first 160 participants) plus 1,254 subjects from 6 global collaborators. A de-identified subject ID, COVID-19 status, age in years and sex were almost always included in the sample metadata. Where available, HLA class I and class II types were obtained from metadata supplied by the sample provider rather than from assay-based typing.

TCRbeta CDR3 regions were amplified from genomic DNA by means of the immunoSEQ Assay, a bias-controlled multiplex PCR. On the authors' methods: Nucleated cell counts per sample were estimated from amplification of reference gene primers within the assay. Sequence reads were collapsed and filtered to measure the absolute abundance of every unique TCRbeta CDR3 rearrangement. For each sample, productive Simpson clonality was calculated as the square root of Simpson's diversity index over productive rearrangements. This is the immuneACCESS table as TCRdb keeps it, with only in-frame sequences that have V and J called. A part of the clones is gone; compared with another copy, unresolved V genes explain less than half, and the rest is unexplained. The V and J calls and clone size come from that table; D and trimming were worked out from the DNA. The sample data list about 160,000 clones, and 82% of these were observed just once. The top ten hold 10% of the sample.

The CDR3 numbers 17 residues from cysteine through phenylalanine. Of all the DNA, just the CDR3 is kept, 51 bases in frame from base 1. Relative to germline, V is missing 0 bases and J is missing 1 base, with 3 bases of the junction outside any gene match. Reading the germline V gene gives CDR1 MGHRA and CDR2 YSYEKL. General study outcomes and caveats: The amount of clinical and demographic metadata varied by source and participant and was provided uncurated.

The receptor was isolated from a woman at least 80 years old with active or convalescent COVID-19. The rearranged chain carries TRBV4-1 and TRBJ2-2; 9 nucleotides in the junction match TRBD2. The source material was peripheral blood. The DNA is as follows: TGCGCCAGCAGCCAAGATCGACTAGCGGTGAACACCGGGGAGCTGTTTTTT. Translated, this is CASSQDRLAVNTGELFF.